Following are 13 T cell receptor beta chains from one sample sequenced in a study of blood T cells in healthy people across ages. Sample-barcoded 5' priming and a J-beta primer mix drove a second PCR of about 7 to 11 cycles. MiXCR, applied by TCRdb to the 5' RACE reads, yields one record per CDR3 protein. The table records 600,000 to 1,000,000 distinct CDR3 sequences, roughly 25% of them present only once. The same sample was also used in a study of T cells of mothers and their children.

Sample: blood. The receptors were sampled from a boy aged 5-17 years in good health.

The chain uses TRBV20-1 and TRBJ2-1, with 12 bases aligning to TRBD2. The CDR3 loop spans 19 amino acids. Germline lookup yields CDR1 DFQATT and CDR2 SNEGSKA (reference sequence). V was clipped by 0 bases and J by 4 bases; unmatched bases: 13. CDR3 sequence: CSARDLASGGEPPYNEQFF. The DNA of the CDR3 is TGCAGTGCTAGAGATCTGGCTAGCGGGGGGGAGCCCCCTTACAATGAGCAGTTCTTC.

This clonotype was detected a few times. J is TRBJ2-5 and V is TRBV20-1; D might be TRBD1 (6 bases). CDR3 length: 15 residues. The germline V and J ends were trimmed by 6 bases and 5 bases, with 22 bases remaining between them. From germline, CDR1 is DFQATT and CDR2 SNEGSKA (reference sequence). The CDR3 DNA reads as TGCAGTGCAAACCCCCGAACAGGGTCGCGGGAGACCCAGTACTTC. The encoded protein is CSANPRTGSRETQYF.

CDR3 sequence reads: CASSDPGSRNEQYF. Here the CDR3 DNA reads TGTGCCAGCAGTGACCCAGGCAGTAGGAACGAGCAGTACTTC. The rearrangement links TRBV28 to TRBJ2-5; D gene unclear. The end of the DNA aligns better with TRBJ2-7, so the J call may be wrong. The germline gives CDR1 MDHEN, CDR2 SYDVKM. This CDR3 is built from 14 residues.

This clonotype was counted a few times. The chain has TRBV20-1 and TRBJ2-5; 9 bases align to TRBD1. The J call may be in error: the DNA end matches TRBJ2-7 better. The length of the CDR3 is 15 residues. From germline, CDR1 is DFQATT and CDR2 SNEGSKA (reference sequence). The CDR3: CSARVWGQGGHEQYF. CDR3 nucleotides: TGCAGTGCTAGAGTCTGGGGACAGGGCGGCCACGAGCAGTACTTC.

V and J are TRBV2 and TRBJ1-4; no firm D call. Per the germline V gene, CDR1 is SNHLY and CDR2 is FYNNEI. The ends were cut back, 4 bases at V and 8 bases at J, with 8 bases in the middle. The CDR3 spans 12 residues. The CDR3 DNA reads as TGTGCCAGCAGTGGACTAGGGGAAAAACTGTTTTTT. Amino acid sequence: CASSGLGEKLFF. Variable domain in full (rest from reference TRBV2 and TRBJ1-4): EPEVTQTPSHQVTQMGQEVILRCVPISNHLYFYWYRQILGQKVEFLVSFYNNEISEKSEIFDDQFSVERPDGSNFTLKIRSTKLEDSAMYFCASSGLGEKLFFGSGTQLSVL.

J is TRBJ2-1 and V is TRBV18; the match to TRBD1 covers 7 bases. The CDR3 has 15 residues. Germline V gene sequence: CDR1 KGHSH, CDR2 LQKENI. The V segment lost 4 bases and the J segment 3 bases; nucleotides outside the gene matches: 6. The CDR3, as DNA: TGTGCCAGCTCACAGACCGGGACAGTCTACAATGAGCAGTTCTTC. Amino acid sequence: CASSQTGTVYNEQFF.

The V call is TRBV14, the J call TRBJ2-1, with TRBD1 as a possible D gene (5 bases). CDR1 and CDR2 from the germline V gene are SGHDN and FVKESK. Trimming took off 4 bases at V and 3 bases at J, with 10 bases between the two ends. The CDR3 is 14 residues long. The CDR3 DNA sequence: TGTGCCAGCAGCCTCCACGACAGCTACAATGAGCAGTTCTTC. Amino acids: CASSLHDSYNEQFF. The full variable domain, in which reference TRBV14 and TRBJ2-1 provide the parts outside the CDR3, is EAGVTQFPSHSVIEKGQTVTLRCDPISGHDNLYWYRRVMGKEIKFLLHFVKESKQDESGMPNNRFLAERTGGTYSTLKVQPAELEDSGVYFCASSLHDSYNEQFFGPGTRLTVL.

The rearrangement uses TRBV20-1 and TRBJ1-4, with 10 bases lining up with TRBD1. Germline lookup yields CDR1 DFQATT and CDR2 SNEGSKA (reference sequence). V was pared by 1 base and J by 8 bases, with 4 bases of the junction left unmatched. This CDR3 has 14 amino acids. CDR3 protein: CSARAGTGVEKLFF. DNA for the CDR3: TGCAGTGCTAGAGCAGGGACAGGGGTCGAAAAACTGTTTTTT.

The chain recombines TRBV10-3 with TRBJ1-1, with D hard to call. The CDR3 is 14 residues long. The V gene lost 8 bases and the J gene lost 3 bases, with 16 bases spanning the gap. Germline lookup yields CDR1 ENHRY and CDR2 SYGVKD. CDR3 sequence (DNA): TGTGCCATCGGACCCGGGGAGGGAGACACTGAAGCTTTCTTT. This sequence encodes CAIGPGEGDTEAFF.

The V gene is TRBV4-1, the J gene TRBJ2-1; 12 bases fit TRBD2. CDR1 and CDR2 (germline): MGHRA, YSYEKL. V gave up 6 bases and J gave up 2 bases; unmatched junction bases: 8. CDR3 length equals 17 residues. The DNA of the CDR3 is TGCGCCAGCAGTCATACTAGCGGGGGGATTCCCTACAATGAGCAGTTCTTC. Translation: CASSHTSGGIPYNEQFF.

The chain combines TRBV5-6 with TRBJ1-1; D uncertain. Trimming removed 1 base from V and 4 bases from J, with 8 bases in between. The CDR3 has 13 amino acids. Germline CDR1 is SGHDT and CDR2 is YYEEEE. The CDR3 DNA reads TGTGCCAGCAGCTTGCGGGATGGCACTGAAGCTTTCTTT. Translation gives CASSLRDGTEAFF.

As regards this clonotype: An end of the junction does not agree with germline; a read error may underlie this. The rearrangement uses TRBV20-1 and TRBJ2-5; TRBD2 matches 9 bases. The CDR3 has 10 residues. Germline CDR1 and CDR2: DFQATT and SNEGSKA (reference sequence). The CDR3 spells CSALSGRNHF. The DNA of the CDR3 is TGCAGTGCTCTTAGCGGGAGAAACCACTTC.

This chain connects TRBV10-3 to TRBJ2-5; 10 bases align to TRBD1. The J call may be in error: the DNA end matches TRBJ2-7 better. The CDR3 runs to 15 residues. Germline CDR1 is ENHRY and CDR2 is SYGVKD. The CDR3: CAISDRGQGAYEQYF. The CDR3 region has the DNA TGTGCCATCAGTGATCGAGGACAGGGGGCCTACGAGCAGTACTTC.